This T cell receptor beta chain came from a study of vaccination and CD4 T cells after COVID-19. The CDR3 consists of 14 residues. CDR1 is SGHTA, CDR2 FQGNSA, per germline. V gave up 1 base and J gave up 2 bases, with 8 bases separating them. Cultured CD4+ T cells had their DNA profiled by the Oncomine TCR Beta short-read assay. In TCRdb, the PCR reads were re-called with MiXCR into one record per CDR3 protein. The sample contains fewer than 20,000 distinct CDR3 sequences, around 50% of which appear only once. Time point meaning: late sampling 161 to 241 days after vaccination in a few convalescent patients. Stated treatment: roughly 11-day PBMC culture with coronavirus spike peptide pools or control peptides (ViraFEST assay). This clonotype was seen a few times. Its antigen is unknown.

Sequencing used CD4+ T cells from blood, cultured in vitro, obtained about 7 months after SARS-CoV-2 vaccination. The sequence came from a human donor who had recovered from COVID-19. The chain recombines TRBV7-2 with TRBJ1-2; D gene ambiguous. CDR3 loop: CASSLESLNYGYTF. For the CDR3, the DNA is TGTGCCAGCAGCTTAGAATCGCTAAACTATGGCTACACCTTC.